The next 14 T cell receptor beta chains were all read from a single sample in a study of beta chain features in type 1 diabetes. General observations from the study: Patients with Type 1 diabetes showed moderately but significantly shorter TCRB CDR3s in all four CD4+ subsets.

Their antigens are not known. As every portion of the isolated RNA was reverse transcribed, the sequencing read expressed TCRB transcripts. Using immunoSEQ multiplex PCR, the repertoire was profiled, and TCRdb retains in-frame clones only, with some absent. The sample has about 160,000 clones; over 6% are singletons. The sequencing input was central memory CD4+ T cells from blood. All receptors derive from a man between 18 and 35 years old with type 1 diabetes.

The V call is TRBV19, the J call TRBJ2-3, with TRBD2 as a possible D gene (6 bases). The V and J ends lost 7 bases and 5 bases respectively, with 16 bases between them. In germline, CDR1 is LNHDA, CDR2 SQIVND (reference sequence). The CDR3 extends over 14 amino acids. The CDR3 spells CASKWNRGGDTQYF. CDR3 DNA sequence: TGTGCCAGTAAGTGGAACCGGGGAGGAGATACGCAGTATTTT.

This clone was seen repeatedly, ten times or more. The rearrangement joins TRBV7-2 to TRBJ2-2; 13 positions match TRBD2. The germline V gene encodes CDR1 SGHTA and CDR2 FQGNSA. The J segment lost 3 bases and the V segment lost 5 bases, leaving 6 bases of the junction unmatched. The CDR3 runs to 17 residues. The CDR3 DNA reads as TGTGCCAGCAGCCGCGGACTAGCGGGAGCGGACACCGGGGAGCTGTTTTTT. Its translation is CASSRGLAGADTGELFF.

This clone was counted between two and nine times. CDR3 loop: CAIRRDRDGYTF. Written as DNA, the CDR3 is TGTGCCATCAGAAGGGACAGGGATGGCTACACCTTC. The rearrangement links TRBV10-3 to TRBJ1-2, with TRBD1 identical over 9 bases. J gave up 6 bases and V 6 bases, and 2 bases lay outside the gene matches. The CDR3 has 12 residues. Germline loops: CDR1 ENHRY, CDR2 SYGVKD.

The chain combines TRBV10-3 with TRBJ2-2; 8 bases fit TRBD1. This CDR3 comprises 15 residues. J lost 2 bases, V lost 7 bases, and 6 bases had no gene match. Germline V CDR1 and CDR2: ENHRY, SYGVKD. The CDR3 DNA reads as TGTGCCATCAAACGACAGGGGATTAACACCGGGGAGCTGTTTTTT. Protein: CAIKRQGINTGELFF.

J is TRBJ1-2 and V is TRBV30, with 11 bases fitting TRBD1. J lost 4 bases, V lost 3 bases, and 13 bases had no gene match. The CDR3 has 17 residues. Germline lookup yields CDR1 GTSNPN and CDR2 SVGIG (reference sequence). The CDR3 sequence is CAWRGRAGQGASYGYTF. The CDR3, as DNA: TGTGCCTGGAGGGGGAGGGCTGGACAGGGGGCGAGCTATGGCTACACCTTC.

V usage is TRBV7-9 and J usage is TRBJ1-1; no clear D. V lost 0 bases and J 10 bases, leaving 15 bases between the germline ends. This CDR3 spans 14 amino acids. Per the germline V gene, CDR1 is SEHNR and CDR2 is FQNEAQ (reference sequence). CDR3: CASSLAQAGPRAFF. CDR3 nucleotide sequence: TGTGCCAGCAGCTTAGCGCAGGCAGGTCCGCGAGCTTTCTTT. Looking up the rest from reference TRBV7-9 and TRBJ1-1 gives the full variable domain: DTGVSQNPRHKITKRGQNVTFRCDPISEHNRLYWYRQTLGQGPEFLTYFQNEAQLEKSRLLSDRFSAERPKGSFSTLEIQRTEQGDSAMYLCASSLAQAGPRAFFGQGTRLTVV.

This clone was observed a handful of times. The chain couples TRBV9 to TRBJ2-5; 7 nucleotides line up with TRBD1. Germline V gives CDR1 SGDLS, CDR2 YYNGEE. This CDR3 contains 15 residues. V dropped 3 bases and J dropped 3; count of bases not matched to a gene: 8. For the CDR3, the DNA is TGTGCCAGCAGCGCCCCCGGGACAGATAAAGAGACCCAGTACTTC. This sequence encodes CASSAPGTDKETQYF.

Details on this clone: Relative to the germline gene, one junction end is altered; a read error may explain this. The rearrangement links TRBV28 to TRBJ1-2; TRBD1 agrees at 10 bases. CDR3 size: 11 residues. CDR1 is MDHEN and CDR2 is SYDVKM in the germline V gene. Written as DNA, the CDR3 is TGTGCCAGCAGTTTGGGACAGGGGATTGTCTTC. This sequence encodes CASSLGQGIVF.

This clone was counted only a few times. CDR3 protein: CASSQFGRVINEQFF. The CDR3 region has the DNA TGTGCCAGCAGCCAATTTGGCCGGGTGATCAATGAGCAGTTCTTC. The rearrangement joins TRBV5-4 to TRBJ2-1; D is uncertain. The CDR3 runs to 15 residues. V was cut by 4 bases and J by 6 bases, with 17 bases left in between. The germline V gene has CDR1 SGHNT and CDR2 YYREEE (reference sequence).

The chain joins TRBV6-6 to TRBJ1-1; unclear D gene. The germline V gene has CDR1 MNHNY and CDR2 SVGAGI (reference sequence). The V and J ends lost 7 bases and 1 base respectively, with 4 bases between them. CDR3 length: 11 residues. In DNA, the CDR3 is TGTGCCAGCAACGGGAACACTGAAGCTTTCTTT. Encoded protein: CASNGNTEAFF.

The CDR3 reads CASSRTGPKDNEQFF. The DNA for the CDR3 is TGTGCCAGCAGCCGGACAGGCCCTAAGGACAATGAGCAGTTCTTC. The chain links TRBV11-2 to TRBJ2-1, with 7 bases identical to TRBD1. The CDR3 extends over 15 amino acids. Germline V CDR1 and CDR2: SGHAT, FQNNGV. Trimming removed 5 bases from V and 5 bases from J; junction bases left unmatched: 9.

The CDR3 DNA sequence: TGTGCCAGCAGCCCCCGGGAGAGGGAGACCCAGTACTTC. Translated: CASSPRERETQYF. The J gene is TRBJ2-5, the V gene TRBV7-2; possible D gene TRBD2, 6 bases. Looked up from germline, CDR1 is SGHTA and CDR2 is FQGNSA. The V end was cut by 5 bases, the J end by 5 bases, with 12 bases between. The CDR3 loop spans 13 amino acids.

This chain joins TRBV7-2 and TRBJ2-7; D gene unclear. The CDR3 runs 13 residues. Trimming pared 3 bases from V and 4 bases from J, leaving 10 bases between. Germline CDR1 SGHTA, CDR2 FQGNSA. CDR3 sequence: CASSFSFGYEQYF. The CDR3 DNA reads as TGTGCCAGCAGCTTCTCGTTCGGGTACGAGCAGTACTTC.

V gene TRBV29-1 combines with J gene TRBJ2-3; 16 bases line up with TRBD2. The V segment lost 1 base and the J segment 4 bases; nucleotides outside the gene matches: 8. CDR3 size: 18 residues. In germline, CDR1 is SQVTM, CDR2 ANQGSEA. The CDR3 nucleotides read TGCAGCGTTGAAGTCCATGGGACTAGCGGGAGGGCCCCAGATACGCAGTATTTT. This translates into CSVEVHGTSGRAPDTQYF.